The rows below give T cell receptor beta chains drawn from one sample of a study of long-term antiretroviral therapy in people with HIV. Libraries were prepared by immunoSEQ multiplex PCR; TCRdb keeps only in-frame clonotypes and omits some of them. The data contain approximately 21,000 clones, over 75% of them seen just once; the ten biggest clones take up around 5.1%. This specimen consisted of unsorted PBMCs, obtained 0.3 years after starting antiretroviral therapy. The origin of the receptors is a man between 45 and 60 years old with HIV. The CDR3 runs from the conserved cysteine through the conserved F or W. D genes are given only for firm matches. Clone size, where shown, is once, few, many, or a class for clones that have expanded.

DNA | CDR3 | size | J | V | D
TGTGCCAGCTCTAAAGGGACCTTTGACAATGAGCAGTTCTTC | CASSKGTFDNEQFF | - | TRBJ2-1 | TRBV28 | -
TGCAGCGTTGCCCTGACAATATTGAACACTGAAGCTTTCTTT | CSVALTILNTEAFF | - | TRBJ1-1 | TRBV29-1 | -
TGCGCCAGCAGCCGGCCCGGGACAGCAACTAATGAAAAACTGTTTTTT | CASSRPGTATNEKLFF | - | TRBJ1-4 | TRBV4-1 | TRBD1
TGTGCCAGCAGTTTCGCTATTCCGGGACATCGGCCGGGTAATGAAAAACTGTTTTTT | CASSFAIPGHRPGNEKLFF | - | TRBJ1-4 | TRBV6-4 | -
TGTGCCAGCAGCTTGGTCGGGGGAAGCACAGATACGCAGTATTTT | CASSLVGGSTDTQYF | - | TRBJ2-3 | TRBV5-4 | -
TGCGCCAGCAGCTTCTCCCCAGGGGGCGGAGAGACCCAGTACTTC | CASSFSPGGGETQYF | once | TRBJ2-5 | TRBV4-1 | TRBD1
TGTGCCAGCAGCTTAACGGGGGGACAGGGGAACTATGGCTACACCTTC | CASSLTGGQGNYGYTF | - | TRBJ1-2 | TRBV7-3 | TRBD1
TGTGCCAGCAGCTCGACTGCGAAGGCTTTCTTT | CASSSTAKAFF | - | TRBJ1-1 | TRBV7-9 | -
TGTGCCAGCAACTGGAGGGGGGGTGACTACAATGAGCAGTTCTTC | CASNWRGGDYNEQFF | - | TRBJ2-1 | TRBV27 | -
TGTGCCAGCAGTTTTGGGGGGGATGACTCCGAGCAGTACTTC | CASSFGGDDSEQYF | - | TRBJ2-7 | TRBV28 | TRBD2
TGTGCCAGCAGCTTAGGACTCCTATATTCCTCCTACGAGCAGTACTTC | CASSLGLLYSSYEQYF | - | TRBJ2-7 | TRBV5-8 | -
TGTGCCAGCAGCCTTTTCAAGGCAGCCTATGGCTACACCTTC | CASSLFKAAYGYTF | - | TRBJ1-2 | TRBV14 | -
TGTGCCAGCAGCCCTAGGTTGCCGTACATTCAGTACTTC | CASSPRLPYIQYF | - | TRBJ2-4 | TRBV7-8 | -
TGTGCCAGCTCACCACCTACAGGGACGGTTACCGGGGAGCTGTTTTTT | CASSPPTGTVTGELFF | - | TRBJ2-2 | TRBV18 | -
TGTGCCAGCAGTTACCAGGACAGCTATGGCTACACCTTC | CASSYQDSYGYTF | - | TRBJ1-2 | TRBV6-5 | -
TGTGCCAGCAGCAAAGGAGGGGACAGGTACTACGAGCAGTACTTC | CASSKGGDRYYEQYF | - | TRBJ2-7 | TRBV21-1 | -
TGCGCCAGCAGCCAAAAGTACAGCTACGAGCAGTACTTC | CASSQKYSYEQYF | - | TRBJ2-7 | TRBV4-3 | -
TGTGCCAGCAGCCCGAGGGCCGGAACCCTAACTCTAAGCTATGGCTACACCTTC | CASSPRAGTLTLSYGYTF | - | TRBJ1-2 | TRBV9 | -
TGCGCCAGCAGCATGGCTCGGGGGGCCTCTGGGGCCAACGTCCTGACTTTC | CASSMARGASGANVLTF | once | TRBJ2-6 | TRBV5-1 | -
TGCGCCAGCAGCCGCACAGGGGGCAATCAGCCCCAGCATTTT | CASSRTGGNQPQHF | few | TRBJ1-5 | TRBV5-1 | TRBD1
TGTGCCAGCAAGGCAGGGCTTAGCAATCAGCCCCAGCATTTT | CASKAGLSNQPQHF | - | TRBJ1-5 | TRBV6-5 | -
TGTGCCAGCAGTTCCTCAGGGGGGGACACCGGGGAGCTGTTTTTT | CASSSSGGDTGELFF | once | TRBJ2-2 | TRBV6-5 | -
TGTGCCAGCAGCCGGACAAATACCTACGAGCAGTACTTC | CASSRTNTYEQYF | - | TRBJ2-7 | TRBV5-4 | -
TGTGCCAGCTCACCACTTAGACAGGGGCCCAACACCGGGGAGCTGTTTTTT | CASSPLRQGPNTGELFF | - | TRBJ2-2 | TRBV18 | TRBD1
TGTGCCAGCAGTGGGGGCGGGACAGGGGAACCCAATGAGCAGTTCTTC | CASSGGGTGEPNEQFF | - | TRBJ2-1 | TRBV25-1 | TRBD1
TGTGCCAGCAGCCTTGACAGGACCAACTATGGCTACACCTTC | CASSLDRTNYGYTF | - | TRBJ1-2 | TRBV5-4 | -
TGTGCCAGCAGTTTTGGCCACATGAACACTGAAGCTTTCTTT | CASSFGHMNTEAFF | - | TRBJ1-1 | TRBV27 | -
TGTGCCAGCAGTGACCAAGCGGGGAGCTCCTACGAGCAGTACTTC | CASSDQAGSSYEQYF | - | TRBJ2-7 | TRBV6-1 | TRBD2
TGTGCCGCCATGGTCACAGGGTTTGGAAACACCATATATTTT | CAAMVTGFGNTIYF | - | TRBJ1-3 | TRBV19 | -
TGCGCCAGCAGCGAGGCCGGGACAGGGACCGGGGAGCTGTTTTTT | CASSEAGTGTGELFF | - | TRBJ2-2 | TRBV5-1 | TRBD1
TGCGCCAGCAGTAATACGGGGGCAAATGAGCAGTTCTTC | CASSNTGANEQFF | - | TRBJ2-1 | TRBV5-1 | -
TGTGCCAGCAGCAAAGTAGAGTTTGGCACCTCAGGGCCATCAAGCTCCTATAATTCACCCCTCCACTTT | CASSKVEFGTSGPSSSYNSPLHF | - | TRBJ1-6 | TRBV21-1 | -
TGTGCCAGCAGCTTAGATAACTATGGCTACACCTTC | CASSLDNYGYTF | - | TRBJ1-2 | TRBV7-2 | -
TGTGCCAGCAGCGACCCGTACGTAAACATTCAGTACTTC | CASSDPYVNIQYF | - | TRBJ2-4 | TRBV5-8 | -
TGTGCCATCGGAGACGGTGTGGTTTCCTATGGCTACACCTTC | CAIGDGVVSYGYTF | - | TRBJ1-2 | TRBV10-3 | -
TGTGCCAGCAGCAACCCGCCAGGCAACTATGGCTACACCTTC | CASSNPPGNYGYTF | - | TRBJ1-2 | TRBV11-2 | -
TGTGCCAGCAGCTTGCGAAGGGGAAGAACAGATACGCAGTATTTT | CASSLRRGRTDTQYF | - | TRBJ2-3 | TRBV5-6 | -
TGTGCCACCCAAGCAGGGACAGGGGCCTATAGCAATCAGCCCCAGCATTTT | CATQAGTGAYSNQPQHF | few | TRBJ1-5 | TRBV19 | TRBD1
TGTGCCAGCGGTTCATACGGGACAGGGGTCTATGGCTACACCTTC | CASGSYGTGVYGYTF | - | TRBJ1-2 | TRBV2 | TRBD1
TGTGCCAGCAGCTTTTCTGGGCGGAACACTGAAGCTTTCTTT | CASSFSGRNTEAFF | - | TRBJ1-1 | TRBV7-2 | -
TGTGCCAGCAGCTTACTCCGGGACAGCGACTATGGCTACACCTTC | CASSLLRDSDYGYTF | once | TRBJ1-2 | TRBV13 | TRBD1
TGTGCCAGCAGCGTCAGGACTAGCGGGCAGAGCTCCTACAATGAGCAGTTCTTC | CASSVRTSGQSSYNEQFF | once | TRBJ2-1 | TRBV11-2 | TRBD2
TGTGCCAGCAGCGTAGGGATGGGGGAGCAGTTCTTC | CASSVGMGEQFF | once | TRBJ2-1 | TRBV9 | -
TGTGCCAGCAGTTTACTAGCCCCAATCACTGAAGCTTTCTTT | CASSLLAPITEAFF | - | TRBJ1-1 | TRBV28 | -
TGTGCCAGCAGCTGGGCAGGTGCGAACACTGAAGCTTTCTTT | CASSWAGANTEAFF | - | TRBJ1-1 | TRBV7-8 | -
TGTGCCAGGGGGACAGGGAGCTCTGGGGCCAACGTCCTGACTTTC | CARGTGSSGANVLTF | - | TRBJ2-6 | TRBV2 | TRBD1
TGTGCCAGCAGCTTAGGGGCTAGCGGATTCTACGAGCAGTACTTC | CASSLGASGFYEQYF | - | TRBJ2-7 | TRBV11-3 | TRBD2
TGCGCCAGCAGCTTGGAAGGGGTTTCGTATGAGCAGTTCTTC | CASSLEGVSYEQFF | - | TRBJ2-1 | TRBV5-1 | -
TGCAGCGTTGAAGAGGGATACGGGAGGAGGGATACGCAGTATTTT | CSVEEGYGRRDTQYF | - | TRBJ2-3 | TRBV29-1 | TRBD2
TGTGCCACCAGCAGAGGGGGCGAGGGCAACGGGAAACTGTTTTTT | CATSRGGEGNGKLFF | - | TRBJ1-4 | TRBV15 | -
TGTGCCAGTAGTATTGGACTAGCGGGAGCCGGAGATACGCAGTATTTT | CASSIGLAGAGDTQYF | - | TRBJ2-3 | TRBV19 | TRBD2
TGTGCCAGCAGCGTAGGGGCAGGAGGGGGTAGCACTGAAGCTTTCTTT | CASSVGAGGGSTEAFF | once | TRBJ1-1 | TRBV9 | -
TGCGCCAGCAGGTATTTCGACGGCCCGGGGGAAGAGCAGTACTTC | CASRYFDGPGEEQYF | once | TRBJ2-7 | TRBV5-1 | -
TGCGCCAGCAGCCCGGACAGTAGGGGGGATACGCAGTATTTT | CASSPDSRGDTQYF | - | TRBJ2-3 | TRBV10-2 | -
TGTGCCTGGAGTGTACTGGCCGTTCGCTCCTACAATGAGCAGTTCTTC | CAWSVLAVRSYNEQFF | once | TRBJ2-1 | TRBV30 | -
TGTGCCAGCAGCGTCTCAGGAAACAGGAGGAGCACTGAAGCTTTCTTT | CASSVSGNRRSTEAFF | - | TRBJ1-1 | TRBV25-1 | -
TGTGCCAGCCTGGGGGGGGGAACAGATACGCAGTATTTT | CASLGGGTDTQYF | - | TRBJ2-3 | TRBV19 | TRBD2
TGTGCCAGCAGCTTACAGGGGGATGGCTACACCTTC | CASSLQGDGYTF | - | TRBJ1-2 | TRBV7-9 | TRBD1
TGTGCCAGTAGTGAGGCAGGGAACACTGAAGCTTTCTTT | CASSEAGNTEAFF | - | TRBJ1-1 | TRBV19 | -
TGTGCCAGCAGCGACGGGACCGAAGCCAAAAACATTCAGTACTTC | CASSDGTEAKNIQYF | - | TRBJ2-4 | TRBV2 | -